This T cell receptor (beta chain) came from a study of T cell clones after liver transplantation. As for the study in general: Three of eight recipients were HCV-positive; others had non-autoimmune, non-viral indications. Timepoints were pre-transplant, pre-withdrawal, and after withdrawal was completed or failed. Patients counted as tolerant after at least one year off all immunosuppression, enzymes not exceeding twice normal. The study's findings and limits: The donor-reactive repertoire was only partly measurable in two subjects, lacking donor cells.

CDR1 is SGHNT and CDR2 is YENEEA in the germline V gene. V was shortened by 0 bases and J by 7 bases, with 9 bases between the two germline ends. The CDR3 is 14 amino acids. TCRdb's copy holds only in-frame clones and misses some; the assay was immunoSEQ multiplex PCR. The sample shows 45,000 to 60,000 clones, 60% to 75% of them seen only once. This clone has a count of ten or more. Its target is unknown. This receptor was obtained from a human patient who received a liver transplant. Some T cells may be transferred from the graft donor. The chain combines TRBV11-3 with TRBJ2-2, with D possibly being TRBD2 (5 bases). This sample comprised CD4+ T cells from blood, obtained at the 22-month timepoint. CDR3: CASSLDAGNGELFF. The CDR3 DNA sequence: TGTGCCAGCAGCTTAGACGCCGGGAACGGGGAGCTGTTTTTT.